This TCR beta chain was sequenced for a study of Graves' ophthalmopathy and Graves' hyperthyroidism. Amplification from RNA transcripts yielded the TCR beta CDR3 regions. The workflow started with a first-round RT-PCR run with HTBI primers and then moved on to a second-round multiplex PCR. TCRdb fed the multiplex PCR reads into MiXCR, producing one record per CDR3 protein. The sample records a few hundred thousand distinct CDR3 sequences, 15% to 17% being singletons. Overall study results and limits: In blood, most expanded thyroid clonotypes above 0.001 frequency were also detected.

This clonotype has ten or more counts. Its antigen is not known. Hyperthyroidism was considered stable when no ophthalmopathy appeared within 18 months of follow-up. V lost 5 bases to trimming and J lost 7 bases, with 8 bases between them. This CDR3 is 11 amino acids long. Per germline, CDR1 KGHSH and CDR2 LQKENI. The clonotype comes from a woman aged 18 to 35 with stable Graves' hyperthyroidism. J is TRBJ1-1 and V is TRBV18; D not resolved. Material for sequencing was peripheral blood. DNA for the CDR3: TGTGCCAGCTCAACTCGCCTTGAAGCTTTCTTT. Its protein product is CASSTRLEAFF.